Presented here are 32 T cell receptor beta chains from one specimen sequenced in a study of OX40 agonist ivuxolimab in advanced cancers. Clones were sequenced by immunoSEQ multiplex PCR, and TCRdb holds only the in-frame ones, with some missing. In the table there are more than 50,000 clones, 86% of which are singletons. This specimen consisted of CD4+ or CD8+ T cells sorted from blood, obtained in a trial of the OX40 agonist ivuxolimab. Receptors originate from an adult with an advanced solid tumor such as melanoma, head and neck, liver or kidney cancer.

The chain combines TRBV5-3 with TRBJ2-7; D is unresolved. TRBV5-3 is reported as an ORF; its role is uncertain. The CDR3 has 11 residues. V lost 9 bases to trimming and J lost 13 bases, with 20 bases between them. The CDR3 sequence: CATPPPAQAYF. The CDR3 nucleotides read TGTGCCACCCCGCCCCCAGCGCAAGCCTACTTC.

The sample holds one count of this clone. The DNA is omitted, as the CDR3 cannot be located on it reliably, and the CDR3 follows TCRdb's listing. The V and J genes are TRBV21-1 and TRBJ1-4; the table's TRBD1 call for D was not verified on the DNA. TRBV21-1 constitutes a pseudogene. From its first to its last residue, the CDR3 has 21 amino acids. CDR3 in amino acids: CASSKEVWAGGTGATNEKLFF.

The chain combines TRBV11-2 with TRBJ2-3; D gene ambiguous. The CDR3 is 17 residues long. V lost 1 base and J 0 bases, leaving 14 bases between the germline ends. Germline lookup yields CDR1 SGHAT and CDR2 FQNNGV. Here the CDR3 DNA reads TGTGCCAGCAGCTTAGGGCCCCGTTGGGGTAGCACAGATACGCAGTATTTT. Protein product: CASSLGPRWGSTDTQYF.

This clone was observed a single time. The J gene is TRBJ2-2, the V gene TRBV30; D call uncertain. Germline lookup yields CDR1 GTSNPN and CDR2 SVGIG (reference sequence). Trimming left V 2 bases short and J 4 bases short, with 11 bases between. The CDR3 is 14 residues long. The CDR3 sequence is CAWSSFGSTGELFF. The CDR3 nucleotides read TGTGCCTGGAGTAGTTTTGGCTCCACCGGGGAGCTGTTTTTT. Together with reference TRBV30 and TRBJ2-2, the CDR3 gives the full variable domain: SQTIHQWPATLVQPVGSPLSLECTVEGTSNPNLYWYRQAAGRGLQLLFYSVGIGQISSEVPQNLSASRPQDRQFILSSKKLLLSDSGFYLCAWSSFGSTGELFFGEGSRLTVL.

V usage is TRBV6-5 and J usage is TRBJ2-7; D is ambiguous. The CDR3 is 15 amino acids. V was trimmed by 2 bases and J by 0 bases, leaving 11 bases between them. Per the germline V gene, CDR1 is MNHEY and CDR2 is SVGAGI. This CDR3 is CASSYQPASSYEQYF. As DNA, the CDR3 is TGTGCCAGCAGTTACCAACCCGCGAGCTCCTACGAGCAGTACTTC.

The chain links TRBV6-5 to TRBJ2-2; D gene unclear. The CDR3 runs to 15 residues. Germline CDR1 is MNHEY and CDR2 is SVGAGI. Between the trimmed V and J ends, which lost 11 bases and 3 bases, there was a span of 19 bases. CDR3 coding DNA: TGTGCCGGCAAGTCGCGCAGTCCTTACACCGGGGAGCTGTTTTTT. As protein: CAGKSRSPYTGELFF.

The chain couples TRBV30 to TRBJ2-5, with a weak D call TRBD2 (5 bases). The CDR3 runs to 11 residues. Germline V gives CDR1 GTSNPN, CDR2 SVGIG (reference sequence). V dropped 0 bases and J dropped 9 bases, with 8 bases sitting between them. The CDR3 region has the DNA TGTGCCTGGAGTGTACTGGAGGCCCAGTACTTC. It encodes CAWSVLEAQYF.

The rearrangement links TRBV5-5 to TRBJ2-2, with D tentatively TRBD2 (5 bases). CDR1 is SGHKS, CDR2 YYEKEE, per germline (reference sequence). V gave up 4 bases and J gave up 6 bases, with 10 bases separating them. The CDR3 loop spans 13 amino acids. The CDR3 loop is CASSLTRAGELFF. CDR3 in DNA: TGTGCCAGCAGCCTTACTAGGGCCGGGGAGCTGTTTTTT.

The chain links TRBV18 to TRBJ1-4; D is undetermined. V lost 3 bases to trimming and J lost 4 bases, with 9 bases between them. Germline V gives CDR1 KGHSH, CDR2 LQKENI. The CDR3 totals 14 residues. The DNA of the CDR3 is TGTGCCAGCTCACCCGGGTGGGGTAATGAAAAACTGTTTTTT. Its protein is CASSPGWGNEKLFF.

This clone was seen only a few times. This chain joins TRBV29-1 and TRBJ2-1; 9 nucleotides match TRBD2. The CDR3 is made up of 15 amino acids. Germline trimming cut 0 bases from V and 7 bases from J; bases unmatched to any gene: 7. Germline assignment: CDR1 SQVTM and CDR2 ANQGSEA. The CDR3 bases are TGCAGCGTTGAAGACGCGGGAGGGGTTAATAATGAGCAGTTCTTC. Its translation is CSVEDAGGVNNEQFF.

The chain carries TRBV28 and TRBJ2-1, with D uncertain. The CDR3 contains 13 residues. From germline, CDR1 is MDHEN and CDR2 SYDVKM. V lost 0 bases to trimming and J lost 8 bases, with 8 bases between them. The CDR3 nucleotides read TGTGCCAGCAGTTTATGGGCCCGCCATGAGCAGTTCTTC. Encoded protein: CASSLWARHEQFF.

The CDR3 here is CASSNSGLAGYNEQFF. CDR3 coding DNA: TGTGCCAGTAGTAACTCGGGACTAGCGGGTTACAATGAGCAGTTCTTC. V and J are TRBV19 and TRBJ2-1, with 12 nucleotides matching TRBD2. Germline CDR1 is LNHDA and CDR2 is SQIVND (reference sequence). CDR3 length: 16 amino acids. V lost 4 bases to trimming and J lost 4 bases; unmatched junction nucleotides: 5.

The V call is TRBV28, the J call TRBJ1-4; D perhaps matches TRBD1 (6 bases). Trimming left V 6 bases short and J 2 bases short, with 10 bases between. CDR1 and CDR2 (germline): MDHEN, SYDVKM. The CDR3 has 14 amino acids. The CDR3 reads CASRQGGTNEKLFF. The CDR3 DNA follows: TGTGCCAGCAGACAGGGAGGCACTAATGAAAAACTGTTTTTT.

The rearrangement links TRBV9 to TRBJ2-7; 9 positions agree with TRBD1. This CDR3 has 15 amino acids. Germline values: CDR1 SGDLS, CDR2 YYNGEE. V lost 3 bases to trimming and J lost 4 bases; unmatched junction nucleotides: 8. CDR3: CASSERSQGAYEQYF. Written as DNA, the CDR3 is TGTGCCAGCAGCGAGCGATCACAGGGGGCGTACGAGCAGTACTTC.

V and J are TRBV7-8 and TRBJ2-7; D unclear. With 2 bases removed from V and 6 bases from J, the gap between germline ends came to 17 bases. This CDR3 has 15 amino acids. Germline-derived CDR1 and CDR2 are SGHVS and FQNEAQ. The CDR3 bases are TGTGCCAGCAGCTTATTCCCGATGTTGGGTGGCGAGCAGTACTTC. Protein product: CASSLFPMLGGEQYF.

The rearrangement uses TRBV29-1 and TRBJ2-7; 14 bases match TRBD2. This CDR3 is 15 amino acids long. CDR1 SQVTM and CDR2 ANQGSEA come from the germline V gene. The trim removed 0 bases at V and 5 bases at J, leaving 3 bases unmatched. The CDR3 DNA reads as TGCAGCGTTGAAGAGGGACTAGCGGGAGTTAACGAGCAGTACTTC. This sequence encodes CSVEEGLAGVNEQYF.

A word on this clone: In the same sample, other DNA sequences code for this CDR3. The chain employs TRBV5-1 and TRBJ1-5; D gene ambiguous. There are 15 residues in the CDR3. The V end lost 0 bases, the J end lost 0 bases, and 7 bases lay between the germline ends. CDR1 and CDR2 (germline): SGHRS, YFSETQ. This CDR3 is CASSLDGDSNQPQHF. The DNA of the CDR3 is TGCGCCAGCAGCTTGGACGGGGATAGCAATCAGCCCCAGCATTTT.

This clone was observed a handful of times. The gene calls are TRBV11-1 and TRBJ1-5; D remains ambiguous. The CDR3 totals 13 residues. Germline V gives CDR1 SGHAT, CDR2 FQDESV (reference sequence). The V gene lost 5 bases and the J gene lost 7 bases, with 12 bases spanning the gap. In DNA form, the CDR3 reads TGTGCCAGCAGCGCTGTTTCAGGCCAGCCCCAGCATTTT. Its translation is CASSAVSGQPQHF. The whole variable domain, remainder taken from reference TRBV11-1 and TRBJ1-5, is EAEVAQSPRYKITEKSQAVAFWCDPISGHATLYWYRQILGQGPELLVQFQDESVVDDSQLPKDRFSAERLKGVDSTLKIQPAELGDSAMYLCASSAVSGQPQHFGDGTRLSIL.

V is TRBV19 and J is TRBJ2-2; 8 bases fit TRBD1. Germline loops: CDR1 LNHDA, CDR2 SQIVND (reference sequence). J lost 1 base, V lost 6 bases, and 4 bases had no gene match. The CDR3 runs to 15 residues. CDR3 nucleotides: TGTGCCAGTAGCAGGGGGCAAGGGAACACCGGGGAGCTGTTTTTT. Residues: CASSRGQGNTGELFF.

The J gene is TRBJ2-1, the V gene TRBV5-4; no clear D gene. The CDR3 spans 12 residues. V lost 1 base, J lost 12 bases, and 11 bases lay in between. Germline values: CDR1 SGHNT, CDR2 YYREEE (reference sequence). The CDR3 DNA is TGTGCCAGCAGCTTGTTACCTGAACCGCAGTTCTTC. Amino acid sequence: CASSLLPEPQFF.

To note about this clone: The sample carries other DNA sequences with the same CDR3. The CDR3 spells CSVGGQGGGTDTQYF. For the CDR3, the DNA is TGCAGCGTTGGTGGTCAGGGGGGGGGCACAGATACGCAGTATTTT. This rearrangement joins TRBV29-1 to TRBJ2-3, with D perhaps given as TRBD1 or TRBD2 (7 bases each). The germline V and J ends were trimmed by 4 bases and 1 base, with 15 bases remaining between them. CDR1 is SQVTM and CDR2 is ANQGSEA in the germline V gene. There are 15 residues in the CDR3.

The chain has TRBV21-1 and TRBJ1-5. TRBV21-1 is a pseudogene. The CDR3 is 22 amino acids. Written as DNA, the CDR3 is TGTGCCAGCAGCGCCAAGCCCCTCCCGGACTCCGCATTGTTAAGTAGCAATCAGCCCCAGCATTTT. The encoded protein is CASSAKPLPDSALLSSNQPQHF.

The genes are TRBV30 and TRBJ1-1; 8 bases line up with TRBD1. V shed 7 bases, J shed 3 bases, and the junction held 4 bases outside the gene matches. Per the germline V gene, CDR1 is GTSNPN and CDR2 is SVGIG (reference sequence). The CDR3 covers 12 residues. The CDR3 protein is CASRTGYTEAFF. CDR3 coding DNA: TGTGCCTCCCGGACAGGGTACACTGAAGCTTTCTTT.

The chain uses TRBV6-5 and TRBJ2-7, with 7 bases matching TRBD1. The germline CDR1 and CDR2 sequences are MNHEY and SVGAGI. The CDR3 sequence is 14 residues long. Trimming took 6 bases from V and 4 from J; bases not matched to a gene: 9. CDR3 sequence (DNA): TGTGCCAGCAGCAATGCCGGGACAGATTACGAGCAGTACTTC. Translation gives CASSNAGTDYEQYF.

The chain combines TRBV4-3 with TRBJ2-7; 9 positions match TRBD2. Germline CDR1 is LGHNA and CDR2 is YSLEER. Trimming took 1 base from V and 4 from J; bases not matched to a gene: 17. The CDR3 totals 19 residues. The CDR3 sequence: CASSQVLSLGGGAVYEQYF. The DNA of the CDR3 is TGCGCCAGCAGCCAAGTATTAAGCTTGGGCGGGGGGGCCGTATACGAGCAGTACTTC.

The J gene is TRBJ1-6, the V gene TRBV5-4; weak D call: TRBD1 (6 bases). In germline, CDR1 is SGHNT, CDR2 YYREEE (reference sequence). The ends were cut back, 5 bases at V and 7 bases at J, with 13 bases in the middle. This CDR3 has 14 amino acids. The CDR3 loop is CASRGTGINSPLHF. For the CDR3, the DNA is TGTGCCAGCAGGGGCACAGGGATCAATTCACCCCTCCACTTT. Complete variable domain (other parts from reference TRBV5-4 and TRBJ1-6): ETGVTQSPTHLIKTRGQQVTLRCSSQSGHNTVSWYQQALGQGPQFIFQYYREEENGRGNFPPRFSGLQFPNYSSELNVNALELDDSALYLCASRGTGINSPLHFGNGTRLTVT.

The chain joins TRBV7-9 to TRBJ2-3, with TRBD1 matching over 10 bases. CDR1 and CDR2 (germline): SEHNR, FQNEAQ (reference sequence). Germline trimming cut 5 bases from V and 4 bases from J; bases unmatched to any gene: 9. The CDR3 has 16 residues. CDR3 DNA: TGTGCCAGCAGCCGTACCGGGACAGGGGATCCAGATACGCAGTATTTT. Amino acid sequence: CASSRTGTGDPDTQYF.

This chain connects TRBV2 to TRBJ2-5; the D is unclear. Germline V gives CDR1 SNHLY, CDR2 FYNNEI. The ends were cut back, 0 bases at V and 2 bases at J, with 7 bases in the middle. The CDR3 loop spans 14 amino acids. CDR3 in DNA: TGTGCCAGCAGTGAAGCGGCAGGACAAGAGACCCAGTACTTC. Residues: CASSEAAGQETQYF.

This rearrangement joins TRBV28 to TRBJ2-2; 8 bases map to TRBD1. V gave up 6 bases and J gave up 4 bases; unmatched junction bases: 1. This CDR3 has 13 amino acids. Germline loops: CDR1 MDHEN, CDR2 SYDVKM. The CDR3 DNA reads TGTGCCAGCAGGGGACAGGTCACCGGGGAGCTGTTTTTT. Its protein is CASRGQVTGELFF.

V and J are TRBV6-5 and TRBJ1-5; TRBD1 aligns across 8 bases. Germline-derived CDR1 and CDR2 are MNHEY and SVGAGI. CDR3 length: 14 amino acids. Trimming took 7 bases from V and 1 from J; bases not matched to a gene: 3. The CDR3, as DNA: TGTGCCAGCAAAGGACAGGGAAGCAATCAGCCCCAGCATTTT. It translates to CASKGQGSNQPQHF.

In DNA, the CDR3 is TGTGCCAGCAGCTTTCTGGGGGCCGAAGCTTTCTTT. This gives the protein CASSFLGAEAFF. V gene TRBV5-6 combines with J gene TRBJ1-1; possible D gene TRBD1, 6 bases. The CDR3 is 12 residues long. V was cut by 2 bases and J by 8 bases, with 10 bases left in between. Germline CDR1 SGHDT, CDR2 YYEEEE.

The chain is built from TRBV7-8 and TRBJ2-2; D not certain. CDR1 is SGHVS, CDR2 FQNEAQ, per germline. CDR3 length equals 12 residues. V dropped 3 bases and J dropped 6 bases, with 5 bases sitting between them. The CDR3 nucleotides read TGTGCCAGCAGCTTTATGGCCGGGGAGCTGTTTTTT. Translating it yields CASSFMAGELFF.